The source of this T cell receptor beta chain is a study of blood T cell repertoires in COVID-19. Whole-study context: Specimens from acute and convalescent COVID-19 originated in the United States, Italy and Spain. In each case, the material was cDNA or gDNA derived from T cells, B-cell-depleted T cells, or PBMCs.

Authors' methods: Estimated nucleated cell counts came from reference gene primer amplification. Clones were sequenced by immunoSEQ multiplex PCR, and TCRdb holds only the in-frame ones, with some missing. V and J calls and clone size are those listed in that table; D and trimming were worked out from the DNA. The data contain tens of thousands of clones, 89% of them singletons. With 6 bases clipped from V and 4 bases from J, the junction kept 5 bases outside the gene matches. The CDR3 length is 13 residues. Germline CDR1 and CDR2: MNHEY and SVGAGI. The sequencing sample was made of peripheral blood. The chain combines TRBV6-5 with TRBJ1-2, with 7 bases fitting TRBD1. The receptor was derived from a man between 60 and 70 years old with acute or convalescent COVID-19. The CDR3 DNA sequence: TGTGCCAGCAGGGGGGACAGCTTCTATGGCTACACCTTC. Protein: CASRGDSFYGYTF.